The rows below give T cell receptor beta chains drawn from one sample of a study of blood T cell repertoires in COVID-19. The assay was immunoSEQ multiplex PCR, and TCRdb's table has in-frame clones only and misses some. The repertoire includes approximately 230,000 clones, 70% to 85% of them detected once, and over 12% sits in the top ten. The source material was PBMCs or T cells enriched from blood (not recorded which). These receptors came from a man aged 35 to 55 who had recovered from COVID-19. Both conserved end residues are part of each CDR3. D genes are given only for firm matches. Size tells how often a clone was seen (once, few, many) or the class of an expanded clone, and some rows leave it out.

d_call	j_call	v_call	clone_size	cdr3_aa	cdr3_nt
TRBD1	TRBJ1-6	TRBV7-2	.	CASSSTTGGVSPLHF	TGTGCCAGCAGCTCGACGACAGGGGGCGTTTCACCCCTCCACTTT
.	TRBJ2-7	TRBV2	.	CASQMGGLFPYEQYF	TGTGCCAGCCAGATGGGGGGTCTCTTTCCCTACGAGCAGTACTTC
.	TRBJ1-6	TRBV28	.	CASSFRNSPLHF	TGTGCCAGCAGTTTTCGGAATTCACCCCTCCACTTT
TRBD2	TRBJ2-1	TRBV16	.	CASSQSVGGSGRSLNEQFF	TGTGCCAGCAGCCAATCTGTGGGCGGGAGCGGGAGATCTCTCAATGAGCAGTTCTTC
TRBD2	TRBJ2-1	TRBV7-6	.	CASSFAAGGSEQFF	TGTGCCAGCAGCTTTGCAGCGGGGGGGAGTGAGCAGTTCTTC
TRBD1	TRBJ1-3	TRBV19	.	CASSILGQAYSGNTIYF	TGTGCCAGTAGTATCCTCGGACAGGCCTACTCTGGAAACACCATATATTTT
TRBD1	TRBJ2-2	TRBV11-2	.	CASSGTGVTGELFF	TGTGCCAGCAGCGGGACAGGGGTAACCGGGGAGCTGTTTTTT
TRBD2	TRBJ2-3	TRBV19	.	CASSISGGADTQYF	TGTGCCAGTAGTATTTCCGGGGGGGCAGATACGCAGTATTTT
.	TRBJ2-3	TRBV7-9	.	CASSFRGGRTDTQYF	TGTGCCAGCAGCTTTCGAGGGGGACGCACAGATACGCAGTATTTT
TRBD2	TRBJ2-1	TRBV5-1	few	CASSLDGRARNEQFF	TGCGCCAGCAGCTTGGACGGGAGGGCCCGGAATGAGCAGTTCTTC
TRBD1	TRBJ1-2	TRBV19	.	CASSRNNRGGYGYTF	TGTGCCAGTAGTCGTAACAACAGGGGCGGCTATGGCTACACCTTC
.	TRBJ1-3	TRBV19	few	CASSNGLRSGNTIYF	TGTGCCAGTAGTAATGGACTCCGCTCTGGAAACACCATATATTTT
TRBD1	TRBJ1-2	TRBV6-5	.	CASIRDSLRYGYTF	TGTGCCAGCATCCGGGACAGCCTTCGCTATGGCTACACCTTC
.	TRBJ1-6	TRBV13	.	CASSSEHPNSPLHF	TGTGCCAGCAGCTCCGAACACCCTAATTCACCCCTCCACTTT
TRBD1	TRBJ1-1	TRBV30	.	CAWRAGTANTEAFF	TGTGCCTGGAGGGCCGGGACAGCGAACACTGAAGCTTTCTTT
TRBD1	TRBJ1-6	TRBV9	.	CASSGSTGGAQNSPLHF	TGTGCCAGCAGCGGATCTACAGGGGGCGCGCAAAATTCACCCCTCCACTTT
TRBD2	TRBJ2-7	TRBV5-1	.	CASSLSPSGSLAEQYF	TGCGCCAGCAGCTTGAGTCCTAGCGGGAGTCTCGCCGAGCAGTACTTC
TRBD1	TRBJ2-5	TRBV11-1	.	CASSRLRDRVGVAQYF	TGTGCCAGCAGCCGTCTCCGGGACAGGGTGGGGGTGGCCCAGTACTTC
TRBD1	TRBJ2-5	TRBV11-3	.	CASSQRGQGQETQYF	TGTGCCAGCAGCCAAAGGGGACAGGGACAAGAGACCCAGTACTTC
TRBD1	TRBJ1-2	TRBV7-8	.	CASSLLIVPGQGPRNYGYTF	TGTGCCAGCAGCTTACTTATAGTTCCGGGACAGGGGCCCCGTAACTATGGCTACACCTTC